The clone carrying this T cell receptor (beta chain) was observed at least ten times. This beta chain slipped into a library made for alpha chains as a stray read, so its size is not meaningful. Using its own MiXCR run on the 5' RACE reads, TCRdb lists one record per CDR3 protein. The repertoire has about 7,800 distinct CDR3 sequences, about 8.3% of them found once; the top ten carry about half. These data come from a study of spatial heterogeneity in lung cancer. Regarding time point: sample taken at primary tumor resection. Whole RNA obtained from tumor, nontumor lung or frozen PBMC underwent sequencing without sorting. There were roughly 72 donors, all of them untreated patients with early-stage non-small cell lung cancer. With 4 bases removed from V and 4 bases from J, the gap between germline ends came to 10 bases. In germline, CDR1 is MNHNS, CDR2 SASEGT. The CDR3 spans 13 residues.

This receptor was taken from a male donor with early-stage non-small cell lung cancer. The chain links TRBV6-1 to TRBJ1-1; D gene unclear. Sequences were derived from PBMCs, sampled at surgery. The CDR3 is CASSGLRGTEAFF. In DNA, the CDR3 is TGTGCCAGCAGTGGCCTCCGGGGCACTGAAGCTTTCTTT.